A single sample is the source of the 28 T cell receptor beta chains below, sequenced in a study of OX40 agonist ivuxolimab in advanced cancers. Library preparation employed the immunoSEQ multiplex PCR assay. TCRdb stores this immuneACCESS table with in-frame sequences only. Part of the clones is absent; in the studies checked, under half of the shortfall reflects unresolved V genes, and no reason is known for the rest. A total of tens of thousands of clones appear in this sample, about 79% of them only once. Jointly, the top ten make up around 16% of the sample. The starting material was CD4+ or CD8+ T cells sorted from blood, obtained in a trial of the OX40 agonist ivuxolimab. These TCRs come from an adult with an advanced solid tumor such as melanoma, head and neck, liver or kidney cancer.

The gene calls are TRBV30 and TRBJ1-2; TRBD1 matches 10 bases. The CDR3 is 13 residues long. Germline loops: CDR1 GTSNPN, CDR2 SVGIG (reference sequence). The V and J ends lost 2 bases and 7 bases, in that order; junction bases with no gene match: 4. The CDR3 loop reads CAWSTGTGVGYTF. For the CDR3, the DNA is TGTGCCTGGAGTACCGGGACAGGGGTTGGCTACACCTTC.

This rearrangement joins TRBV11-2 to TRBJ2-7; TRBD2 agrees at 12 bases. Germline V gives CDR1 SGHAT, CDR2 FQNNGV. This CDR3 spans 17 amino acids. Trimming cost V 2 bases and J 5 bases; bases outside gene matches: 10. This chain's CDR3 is CASSLWTSSGGANEQYF. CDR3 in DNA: TGTGCCAGCAGCTTATGGACGTCTAGCGGGGGGGCTAACGAGCAGTACTTC.

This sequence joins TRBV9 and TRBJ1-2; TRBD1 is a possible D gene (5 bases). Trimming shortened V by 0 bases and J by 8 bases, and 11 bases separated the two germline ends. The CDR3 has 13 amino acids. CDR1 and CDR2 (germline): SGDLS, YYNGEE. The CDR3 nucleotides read TGTGCCAGCAGCGTAGTTCAGGGTTGGGGCTACACCTTC. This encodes CASSVVQGWGYTF.

The CDR3 loop reads CSPGQGNQPQHF. The CDR3 bases are TGCAGCCCAGGACAGGGTAATCAGCCCCAGCATTTT. The chain joins TRBV29-1 to TRBJ1-5; TRBD1 matches 8 bases. CDR1 SQVTM and CDR2 ANQGSEA come from the germline V gene. V was pared by 8 bases and J by 4 bases, with 4 bases of the junction left unmatched. This CDR3 has 12 residues.

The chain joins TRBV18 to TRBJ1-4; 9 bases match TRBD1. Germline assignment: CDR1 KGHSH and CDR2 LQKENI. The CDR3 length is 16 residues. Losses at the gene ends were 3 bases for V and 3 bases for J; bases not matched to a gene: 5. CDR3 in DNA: TGTGCCAGCTCACCCCACAGGGGGCAGGCTAATGAAAAACTGTTTTTT. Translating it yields CASSPHRGQANEKLFF.

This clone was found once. This CDR3 reads CASSGRGNTIYF. Here the CDR3 DNA reads TGTGCCAGCAGCGGGCGTGGGAACACCATATATTTT. The rearrangement uses TRBV7-9 and TRBJ1-3; D not certain. Germline V lookup: CDR1 SEHNR, CDR2 FQNEAQ (reference sequence). This CDR3 spans 12 amino acids. V was cut by 5 bases and J by 7 bases, with 9 bases left in between.

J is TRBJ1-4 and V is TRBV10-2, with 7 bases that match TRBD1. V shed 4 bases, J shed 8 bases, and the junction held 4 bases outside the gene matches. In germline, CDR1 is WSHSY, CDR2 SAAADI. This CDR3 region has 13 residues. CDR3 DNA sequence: TGCGCCAGCAGTGGGAGGACAGGAGAAAAACTGTTTTTT. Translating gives CASSGRTGEKLFF.

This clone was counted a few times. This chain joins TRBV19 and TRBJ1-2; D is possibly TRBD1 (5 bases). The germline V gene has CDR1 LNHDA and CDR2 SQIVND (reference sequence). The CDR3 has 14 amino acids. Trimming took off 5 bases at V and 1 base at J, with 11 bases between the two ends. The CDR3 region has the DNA TGTGCCAGTAGTTTGGGGACGGTTAACTATGGCTACACCTTC. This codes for CASSLGTVNYGYTF.

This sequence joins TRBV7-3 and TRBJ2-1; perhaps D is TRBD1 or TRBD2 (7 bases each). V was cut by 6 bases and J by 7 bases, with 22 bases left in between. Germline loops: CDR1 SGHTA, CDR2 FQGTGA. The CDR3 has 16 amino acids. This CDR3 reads CASRGGGAGSGNEQFF. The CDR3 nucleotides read TGTGCCAGCAGGGGAGGGGGCGCCGGAAGTGGGAATGAGCAGTTCTTC.

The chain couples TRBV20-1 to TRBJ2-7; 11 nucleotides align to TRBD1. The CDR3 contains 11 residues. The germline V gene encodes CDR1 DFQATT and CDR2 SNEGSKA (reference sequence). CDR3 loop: CGGTGGGEQYF. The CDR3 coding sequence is TGCGGTGGGACAGGGGGTGGTGAGCAGTACTTC.

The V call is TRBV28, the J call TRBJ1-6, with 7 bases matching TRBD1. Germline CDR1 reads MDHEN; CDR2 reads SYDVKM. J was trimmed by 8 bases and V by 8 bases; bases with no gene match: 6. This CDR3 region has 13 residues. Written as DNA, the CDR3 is TGTGCCAGCTCCGACAGGGTCGATTCACCCCTCCACTTT. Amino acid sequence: CASSDRVDSPLHF.

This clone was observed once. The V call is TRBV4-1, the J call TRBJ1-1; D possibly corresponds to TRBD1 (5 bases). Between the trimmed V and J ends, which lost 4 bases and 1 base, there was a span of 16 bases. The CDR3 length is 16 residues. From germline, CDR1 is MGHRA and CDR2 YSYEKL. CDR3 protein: CASSPGTYQANTEAFF. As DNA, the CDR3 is TGCGCCAGCAGCCCAGGGACTTACCAAGCGAACACTGAAGCTTTCTTT.

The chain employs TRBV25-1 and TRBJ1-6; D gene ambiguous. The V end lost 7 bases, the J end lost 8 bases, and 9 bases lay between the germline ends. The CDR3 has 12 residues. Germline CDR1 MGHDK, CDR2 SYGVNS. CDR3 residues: CASKLADSPLHF. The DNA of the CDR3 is TGTGCCAGCAAGTTAGCCGATTCACCCCTCCACTTT.

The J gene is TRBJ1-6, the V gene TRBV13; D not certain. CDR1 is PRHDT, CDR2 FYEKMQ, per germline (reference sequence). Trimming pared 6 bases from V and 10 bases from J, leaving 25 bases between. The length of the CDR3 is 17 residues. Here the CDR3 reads CASSLSPSEPVFSPLHF. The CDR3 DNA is TGTGCCAGCAGTCTTTCCCCCTCAGAGCCGGTATTCTCACCCCTCCACTTT.

CDR3 sequence reads: CASRTGLAGDPLWDTQYF. CDR3 DNA sequence: TGTGCCAGCAGGACCGGACTAGCGGGGGACCCGCTGTGGGATACGCAGTATTTT. V usage is TRBV27 and J usage is TRBJ2-3; 13 positions match TRBD2. V was clipped by 6 bases and J by 6 bases; unmatched bases: 15. In germline, CDR1 is MNHEY, CDR2 SMNVEV (reference sequence). The CDR3 covers 18 residues.

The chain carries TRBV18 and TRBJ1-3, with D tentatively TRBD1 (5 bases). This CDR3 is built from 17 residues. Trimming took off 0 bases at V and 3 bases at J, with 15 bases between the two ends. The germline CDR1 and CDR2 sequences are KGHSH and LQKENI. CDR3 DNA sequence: TGTGCCAGCTCACCACCGGGCAGGGTGGAAGTTGGAAACACCATATATTTT. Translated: CASSPPGRVEVGNTIYF.

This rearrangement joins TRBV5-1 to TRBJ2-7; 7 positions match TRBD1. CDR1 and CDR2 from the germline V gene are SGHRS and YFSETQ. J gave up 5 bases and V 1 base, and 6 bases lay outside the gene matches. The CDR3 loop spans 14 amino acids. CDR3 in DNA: TGCGCCAGCAGCTTGAACCCAGACAGGGACGAGCAGTACTTC. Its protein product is CASSLNPDRDEQYF.

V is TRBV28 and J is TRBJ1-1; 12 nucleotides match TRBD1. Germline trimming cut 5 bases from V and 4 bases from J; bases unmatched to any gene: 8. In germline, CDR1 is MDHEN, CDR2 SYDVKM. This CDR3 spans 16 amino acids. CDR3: CASSLRDRGPRTEAFF. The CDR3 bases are TGTGCCAGCAGTCTCCGGGACAGGGGGCCCCGCACTGAAGCTTTCTTT.

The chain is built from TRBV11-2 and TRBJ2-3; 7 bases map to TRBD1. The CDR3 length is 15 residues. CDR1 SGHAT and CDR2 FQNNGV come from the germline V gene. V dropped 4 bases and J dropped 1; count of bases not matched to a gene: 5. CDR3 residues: CASSSTGFGTDTQYF. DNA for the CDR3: TGTGCCAGCAGCTCGACAGGGTTCGGCACAGATACGCAGTATTTT.

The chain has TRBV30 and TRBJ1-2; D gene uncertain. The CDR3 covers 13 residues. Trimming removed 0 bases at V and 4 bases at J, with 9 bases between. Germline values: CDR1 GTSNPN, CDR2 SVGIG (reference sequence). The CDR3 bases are TGTGCCTGGAGTGTAATTGGGATCTATGGCTACACCTTC. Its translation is CAWSVIGIYGYTF. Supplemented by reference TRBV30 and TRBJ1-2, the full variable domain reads SQTIHQWPATLVQPVGSPLSLECTVEGTSNPNLYWYRQAAGRGLQLLFYSVGIGQISSEVPQNLSASRPQDRQFILSSKKLLLSDSGFYLCAWSVIGIYGYTFGSGTRLTVV.

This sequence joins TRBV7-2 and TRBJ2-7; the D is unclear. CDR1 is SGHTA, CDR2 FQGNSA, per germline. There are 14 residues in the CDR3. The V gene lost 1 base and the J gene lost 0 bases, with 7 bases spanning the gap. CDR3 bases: TGTGCCAGCAGCTTAGGCGGTGTCTCCTACGAGCAGTACTTC. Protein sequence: CASSLGGVSYEQYF.

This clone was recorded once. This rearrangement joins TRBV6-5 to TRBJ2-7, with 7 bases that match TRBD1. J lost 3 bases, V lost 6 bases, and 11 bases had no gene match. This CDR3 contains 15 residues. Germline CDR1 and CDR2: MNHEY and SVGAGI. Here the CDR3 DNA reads TGTGCCAGCAGAAGAACAGGGGAGAAATACTACGAGCAGTACTTC. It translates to CASRRTGEKYYEQYF.

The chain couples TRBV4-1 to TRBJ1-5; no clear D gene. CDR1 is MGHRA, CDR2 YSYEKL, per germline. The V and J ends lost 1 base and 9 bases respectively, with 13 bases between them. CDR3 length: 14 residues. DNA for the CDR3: TGCGCCAGCAGCCAAGTAGGGCGCGATTGGCCCCAGCATTTT. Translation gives CASSQVGRDWPQHF.

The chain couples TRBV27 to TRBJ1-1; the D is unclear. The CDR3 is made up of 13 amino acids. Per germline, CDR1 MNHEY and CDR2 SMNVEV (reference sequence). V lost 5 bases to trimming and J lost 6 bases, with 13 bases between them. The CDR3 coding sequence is TGTGCCAGCAGTCCCACCGGTATGGCTGAAGCTTTCTTT. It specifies CASSPTGMAEAFF.

CDR3 protein: CASSLYQETQYF. CDR3 sequence (DNA): TGTGCCAGCTCACTGTACCAAGAGACCCAGTACTTC. The chain carries TRBV18 and TRBJ2-5; no clear D gene. The CDR3 runs 12 residues. V was shortened by 4 bases and J by 0 bases, with 3 bases between the two germline ends. The germline CDR1 and CDR2 sequences are KGHSH and LQKENI.

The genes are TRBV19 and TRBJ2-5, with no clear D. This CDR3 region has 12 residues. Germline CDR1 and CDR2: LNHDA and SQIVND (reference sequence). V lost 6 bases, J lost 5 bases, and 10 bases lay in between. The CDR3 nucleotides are TGTGCCAGTAGAGACCTAGGGGAGACCCAGTACTTC. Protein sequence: CASRDLGETQYF. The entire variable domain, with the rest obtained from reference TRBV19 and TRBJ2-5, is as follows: DGGITQSPKYLFRKEGQNVTLSCEQNLNHDAMYWYRQDPGQGLRLIYYSQIVNDFQKGDIAEGYSVSREKKESFPLTVTSAQKNPTAFYLCASRDLGETQYFGPGTRLLVL.

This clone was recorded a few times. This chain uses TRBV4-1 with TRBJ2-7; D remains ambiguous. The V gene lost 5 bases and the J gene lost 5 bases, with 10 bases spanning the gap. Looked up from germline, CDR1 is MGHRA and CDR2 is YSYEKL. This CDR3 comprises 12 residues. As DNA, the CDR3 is TGCGCCAGCAGCTCACTAAACGACGAGCAGTACTTC. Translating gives CASSSLNDEQYF.

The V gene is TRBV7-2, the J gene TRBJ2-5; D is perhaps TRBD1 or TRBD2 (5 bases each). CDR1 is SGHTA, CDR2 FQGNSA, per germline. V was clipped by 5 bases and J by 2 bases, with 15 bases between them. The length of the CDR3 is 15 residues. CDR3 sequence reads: CASSVGTWGQETQYF. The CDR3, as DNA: TGTGCCAGCAGCGTAGGGACCTGGGGACAAGAGACCCAGTACTTC.